The rows below give T cell receptor beta chains drawn from one sample of a study of post-analysis software for immune sequencing data. TCRdb analysed the PCR reads with MiXCR anew, one entry per CDR3 protein. The data contain fewer than 900,000 distinct CDR3 sequences, roughly 50% of them singletons. The specimen was blood. The source of these receptors is a girl aged 10-17 years with multiple sclerosis. Each CDR3 is given with its conserved first and last residue. The order of the fields is V gene, J gene, clone size, D gene, CDR3 protein, CDR3 DNA. A D gene is named only where the DNA matches it firmly. Not all rows give a size; the values are once, few, many and, for expanded clones, a class.

>TRBV12-5|TRBJ1-2|few|.
CASGSNTNYGYTF
TGTGCTAGTGGTTCCAATACGAACTATGGCTACACCTTC
>TRBV28|TRBJ2-7|few|.
CASSLQGGNEQYF
TGTGCCAGCAGTTTGCAGGGGGGGAACGAGCAGTACTTC
>TRBV12-5|TRBJ2-7|few|.
CASGEGSSYEQYF
TGTGCTAGTGGTGAGGGTAGCTCCTACGAGCAGTACTTC
>TRBV4-3|TRBJ1-1|.|.
CASSQVAGAANTEAFF
TGCGCCAGCAGCCAAGTTGCAGGGGCGGCGAACACTGAAGCTTTCTTT
>TRBV5-1|TRBJ2-7|few|.
CASSWRQALGDEQYF
TGCGCCAGCAGCTGGCGACAGGCGCTTGGGGACGAGCAGTACTTC
>TRBV4-2|TRBJ1-2|few|TRBD1
CASSQDLGGDRFPYGYTF
TGTGCCAGCAGCCAAGATCTTGGGGGGGACAGGTTCCCCTATGGCTACACCTTC
>TRBV12-3/TRBV12-4|TRBJ2-5|few|TRBD2
CASSFKLSRRGGTQETQYF
TGTGCCAGCAGTTTTAAATTAAGTAGGAGGGGAGGGACCCAAGAGACCCAGTACTTC
>TRBV20-1|TRBJ2-5|few|.
CSASGGQLETQYF
TGCAGTGCTAGCGGGGGACAATTGGAGACCCAGTACTTC
>TRBV20-1|TRBJ1-2|once|TRBD1
CSALRTGNYGYTF
TGCAGTGCTCTCAGGACAGGGAACTATGGCTACACCTTC
>TRBV4-1|TRBJ2-1|.|TRBD2
CASSQDGSGRPDNEQFF
TGCGCCAGCAGCCAAGACGGTAGCGGGAGGCCTGACAATGAGCAGTTCTTC
>TRBV10-3|TRBJ2-3|.|.
CAISLGYPDTQYF
TGTGCCATCAGTCTGGGCTATCCAGATACGCAGTATTTT
>TRBV25-1|TRBJ2-3|.|TRBD2
CASTLAGVTDTQYF
TGTGCCAGCACCCTAGCGGGGGTCACAGATACGCAGTATTTT
>TRBV28|TRBJ1-5|.|TRBD1
CASSTLGQGFSNQPQHF
TGTGCCAGCAGCACCCTGGGACAGGGTTTTAGCAATCAGCCCCAGCATTTT
>TRBV4-2|TRBJ2-3|.|.
CASSQESSASTDTQYF
TGTGCCAGCAGCCAAGAATCCTCAGCTAGCACAGATACGCAGTATTTT
>TRBV20-1|TRBJ1-1|many|TRBD1
CSAGTGSDTEAFF
TGCAGTGCTGGGACAGGGTCGGACACTGAAGCTTTCTTT
>TRBV6-2/TRBV6-3|TRBJ2-7|.|TRBD2
CAHRLAGSYEQYF
TGTGCCCACAGACTAGCGGGAAGCTACGAGCAGTACTTC
>TRBV7-7|TRBJ2-1|few|TRBD2
CASSPGTGGTDEQFF
TGTGCTAGCAGCCCTGGAACGGGAGGGACTGATGAGCAGTTCTTC
>TRBV9|TRBJ2-1|.|TRBD2
CASSVGLAGARDEQFF
TGTGCCAGCAGCGTAGGGCTAGCGGGTGCCCGTGATGAGCAGTTCTTC
>TRBV7-9|TRBJ2-7|few|TRBD1
CASSLFDGQGHEQYF
TGTGCCAGCAGCTTATTTGACGGACAGGGCCACGAGCAGTACTTC
>TRBV20-1|TRBJ2-1|once|TRBD2
CSARVLGTSGQAVKQFF
TGCAGTGCTAGAGTACTCGGGACTAGCGGTCAGGCGGTTAAGCAGTTCTTC
>TRBV15|TRBJ2-3|once|.
CATSRGQPSTDMQYF
TGTGCCACCAGCAGAGGACAGCCTAGCACAGATATGCAGTATTTT
>TRBV12-3/TRBV12-4|TRBJ2-2|few|.
CASSSRLVNTGELFF
TGTGCCAGCAGTTCACGGCTAGTCAACACCGGGGAGCTGTTTTTT
>TRBV19|TRBJ1-5|.|.
CASSGREDQPQHF
TGTGCCAGTAGTGGTCGGGAGGATCAGCCCCAGCATTTT
>TRBV12-3/TRBV12-4|TRBJ1-2|.|TRBD1
CASSRTTGAGYGYTF
TGTGCCAGCAGCCGCACGACAGGGGCTGGGTATGGCTACACCTTC
>TRBV6-4|TRBJ2-1|many|.
CASSDSSNNEQFF
TGTGCCAGCAGTGACTCTAGTAACAATGAGCAGTTCTTC
>TRBV12-3/TRBV12-4|TRBJ2-1|few|TRBD2
CASSFRTSSYNEQFF
TGTGCCAGCAGTTTTCGGACTAGCAGTTACAATGAGCAGTTCTTC
>TRBV7-2|TRBJ1-2|few|TRBD1
CASSLRVSGQGGGYTF
TGTGCCAGCAGCTTAAGGGTATCCGGACAGGGCGGGGGCTACACCTTC
>TRBV20-1|TRBJ2-7|few|TRBD2
CSAKAGDSSYEQYF
TGCAGTGCTAAAGCGGGAGATAGCTCCTACGAGCAGTACTTC
>TRBV5-1|TRBJ2-1|.|.
CASSLVGGVRNEQFF
TGCGCCAGCAGCTTGGTGGGGGGAGTGCGCAATGAGCAGTTCTTC
>TRBV29-1|TRBJ1-4|.|.
CSVGEGGEKLFF
TGCAGCGTTGGGGAGGGAGGCGAAAAACTGTTTTTT
>TRBV5-1|TRBJ2-3|.|TRBD1
CASRSGTGYGDTQYF
TGCGCCAGCAGGTCCGGGACAGGGTATGGAGATACGCAGTATTTT
>TRBV7-2|TRBJ2-7|few|TRBD2
CASSLTTSGSYEQYF
TGTGCCAGCAGCTTAACTACTAGCGGGTCCTACGAGCAGTACTTC
>TRBV5-1|TRBJ2-3|.|.
CASSAGLYTDTQYF
TGCGCCAGCAGCGCGGGACTGTACACAGATACGCAGTATTTT
>TRBV20-1|TRBJ2-1|.|.
CSAPRSYNEQFF
TGCAGTGCCCCACGAAGTTACAATGAGCAGTTCTTC
>TRBV12-3/TRBV12-4|TRBJ1-2|.|.
CASSLQGPGYTF
TGTGCCAGCAGTCTACAGGGTCCTGGCTACACCTTC
>TRBV24-1|TRBJ2-7|few|.
CATSDPRDTTYEQYF
TGTGCCACCAGTGATCCCCGGGACACGACCTACGAGCAGTACTTC
>TRBV20-1|TRBJ1-2|few|.
CSATVTANYGYTF
TGCAGTGCTACCGTGACAGCTAACTATGGCTACACCTTC
>TRBV7-2|TRBJ2-7|.|TRBD1
CASSSPGQAYEQYF
TGTGCCAGCAGCTCACCGGGACAGGCCTACGAGCAGTACTTC
>TRBV7-3|TRBJ2-3|.|TRBD2
CASSLGGGVGDTQYF
TGTGCCAGCAGCTTAGGTGGGGGGGTAGGAGATACGCAGTATTTT
>TRBV15|TRBJ2-5|.|.
CATRADNLQETQYF
TGTGCCACCAGAGCCGACAACCTCCAAGAGACCCAGTACTTC
>TRBV12-3/TRBV12-4|TRBJ2-5|few|.
CASSTLVGQETQYF
TGTGCCAGCAGTACCCTTGTGGGCCAAGAGACCCAGTACTTC
>TRBV20-1|TRBJ2-1|.|TRBD2
CSASAPSGYNEQFF
TGCAGTGCTAGTGCGCCTAGCGGGTACAATGAGCAGTTCTTC
>TRBV10-3|TRBJ1-2|.|.
CAISESSRAGPYGYTF
TGTGCCATCAGTGAGTCCTCTCGGGCAGGTCCTTATGGCTACACCTTC
>TRBV12-3/TRBV12-4|TRBJ1-4|few|TRBD1
CASTRRDRDEKLFF
TGTGCCAGCACTCGGCGGGACAGGGACGAAAAACTGTTTTTT
>TRBV4-2|TRBJ1-5|once|.
CASSQDAQGGNQPQHF
TGTGCCAGCAGCCAAGATGCGCAGGGTGGCAATCAGCCCCAGCATTTT
>TRBV12-3/TRBV12-4|TRBJ1-2|.|.
CASSLSGPTNYGYTF
TGTGCCAGCAGTTTGTCCGGACCGACGAACTATGGCTACACCTTC
>TRBV29-1|TRBJ2-1|.|.
CSVASYNEQFF
TGCAGCGTTGCCTCATACAATGAGCAGTTCTTC
>TRBV28|TRBJ2-4|.|TRBD2
CASSHGGGLAKNIQYF
TGTGCCAGCAGCCACGGGGGGGGTCTGGCCAAAAACATTCAGTACTTC
>TRBV7-9|TRBJ2-7|.|.
CASSPTSKEDRPSRSYEQYF
TGTGCCAGCAGCCCAACCAGTAAAGAGGACAGACCTTCTAGGTCCTACGAGCAGTACTTC
>TRBV6-1|TRBJ2-1|.|.
CASVSYNEQFF
TGTGCCAGCGTCTCCTACAATGAGCAGTTCTTC
>TRBV7-9|TRBJ2-3|once|.
CASSPSGAGETDTQYF
TGTGCCAGCAGCCCGTCGGGGGCAGGGGAAACAGATACGCAGTATTTT
>TRBV20-1|TRBJ2-1|.|TRBD2
CSAMKPAGYNEQFF
TGCAGTGCTATGAAGCCAGCGGGGTACAATGAGCAGTTCTTC
>TRBV20-1|TRBJ2-5|once|.
CSARVLLGAEETQYF
TGCAGTGCTAGAGTCCTACTTGGGGCCGAAGAGACCCAGTACTTC
>TRBV7-2|TRBJ2-2|.|.
CASQMHAGSGAGELFF
TGTGCCAGCCAAATGCATGCCGGGAGTGGTGCCGGGGAGCTGTTTTTT
>TRBV13|TRBJ2-1|.|.
CASSLWGKSGNEQFF
TGTGCCAGCAGTTTATGGGGTAAGAGCGGCAATGAGCAGTTCTTC
>TRBV9|TRBJ2-1|few|TRBD1
CASSEQGDLVDEQFF
TGTGCCAGCAGCGAACAGGGGGATCTCGTGGATGAGCAGTTCTTC
>TRBV10-3|TRBJ2-3|.|.
CAIRDIAYTDTQYF
TGTGCCATCAGGGACATCGCCTACACAGATACGCAGTATTTT
>TRBV28|TRBJ2-3|.|.
CASRHRDGGTDTQYF
TGTGCCAGCAGACACCGGGACGGAGGCACAGATACGCAGTATTTT
>TRBV18|TRBJ2-1|.|TRBD2
CASSTIHFGLAGGHPQNEQFF
TGTGCCAGCTCAACCATTCATTTCGGACTAGCGGGAGGGCATCCTCAAAATGAGCAGTTCTTC